A single sample is the source of the 2 T cell receptor beta chains below, sequenced in a study of PD-L1 blockade in urothelial cancer (dated 2017 in TCRdb). The method behind the library was the immunoSEQ multiplex PCR assay. TCRdb took this table from immuneACCESS and kept in-frame rearrangements with V and J called. Such tables lack part of the clones; where checked against another copy, unresolved V genes explain under half of the gap, and the rest is unexplained. This sample holds about 45,000 clones; almost 85% were observed only once. The leading ten clones occupy about 12% of the sample. In light of the paper, this sample's time point label describes: peripheral blood 6 weeks after treatment start. Sequencing was performed on PBMCs, taken around atezolizumab (anti-PD-L1) treatment. The origin of the receptors is a man in his 60s with urothelial cancer.

This clone appeared a single time. This sequence joins TRBV19 and TRBJ2-3; 9 positions agree with TRBD1. In germline, CDR1 is LNHDA, CDR2 SQIVND (reference sequence). V dropped 5 bases and J dropped 5; count of bases not matched to a gene: 5. The CDR3 contains 14 residues. CDR3 protein: CASSWDRDVDTQYF. CDR3 DNA sequence: TGTGCCAGTAGTTGGGACAGGGATGTAGATACGCAGTATTTT.

The chain has TRBV28 and TRBJ1-6; D may be TRBD1 (5 bases). The germline CDR1 and CDR2 sequences are MDHEN and SYDVKM. The CDR3 runs to 14 residues. Between the trimmed V and J ends, which lost 3 bases and 4 bases, there was a span of 7 bases. CDR3 sequence reads: CASSLGRYNSPLHF. The CDR3 nucleotides read TGTGCCAGCAGTTTGGGGCGGTATAATTCACCCCTCCACTTT.